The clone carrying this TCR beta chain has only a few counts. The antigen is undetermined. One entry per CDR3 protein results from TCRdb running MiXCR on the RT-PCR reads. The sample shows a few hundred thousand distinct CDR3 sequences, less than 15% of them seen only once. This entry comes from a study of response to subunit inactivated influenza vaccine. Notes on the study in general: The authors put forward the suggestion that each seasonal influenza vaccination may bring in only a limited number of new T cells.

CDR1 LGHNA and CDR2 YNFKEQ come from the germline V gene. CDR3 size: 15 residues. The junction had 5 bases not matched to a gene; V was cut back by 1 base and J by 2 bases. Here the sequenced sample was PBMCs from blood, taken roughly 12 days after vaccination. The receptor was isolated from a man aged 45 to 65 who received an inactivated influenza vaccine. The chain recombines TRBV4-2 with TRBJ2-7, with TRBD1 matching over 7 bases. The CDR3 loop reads CASSQAGRGPYEQYF. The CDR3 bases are TGTGCCAGCAGCCAAGCGGGTAGGGGGCCCTACGAGCAGTACTTC.